This is a list of T cell receptor beta chains from one sample in a study of brain T cells in children with intractable seizures. Produced via immunoSEQ multiplex PCR; TCRdb's table is partial and in-frame only. The sample contains hundreds of thousands of clones, roughly 92% of which appear only once. This sample comprised peripheral blood, obtained roughly 5 months after surgery. These receptors all come from a boy in the first two years of life with tuberous sclerosis and intractable seizures. The CDR3 runs from the conserved cysteine through the conserved F or W. The D gene is left open where the match is weak. Clone sizes are given selectively: once, few, many, or a class where the clone is expanded.

d_gene	j_gene	abundance	v_gene	CDR3aa	CDR3nt
TRBD1	TRBJ1-1	-	TRBV9	CASSVSGTGATEAFF	TGTGCCAGCAGCGTATCGGGGACAGGGGCCACTGAAGCTTTCTTT
-	TRBJ2-3	-	TRBV21-1	CASSITGRSSTDTQYF	TGTGCCAGCAGCATTACAGGGCGCTCTAGCACAGATACGCAGTATTTT
-	TRBJ1-3	few	TRBV7-3	CASSLTGAGNTIYF	TGTGCCAGCAGCTTAACGGGGGCTGGAAACACCATATATTTT
-	TRBJ2-3	-	TRBV6-2/TRBV6-3	CASSYSSITNTDTQYF	TGTGCCAGCAGTTACTCTAGTATCACGAACACAGATACGCAGTATTTT
-	TRBJ2-1	-	TRBV12-2	CASRLTGGGADEQFF	TGTGCAAGTCGCTTAACTGGCGGGGGGGCCGATGAGCAGTTCTTC
TRBD1	TRBJ1-6	-	TRBV5-5	CASSTRDRGFNSPLHF	TGTGCCAGCAGCACCCGTGACAGGGGATTTAATTCACCCCTCCACTTT
-	TRBJ1-1	-	TRBV24-1	CATSEGGQGGTEAFF	TGTGCCACCAGTGAAGGAGGGCAGGGCGGAACTGAAGCTTTCTTT
-	TRBJ2-1	-	TRBV6-5	CASSYRDASSYNEQFF	TGTGCCAGCAGTTACCGGGACGCCAGCTCCTACAATGAGCAGTTCTTC
TRBD1	TRBJ2-3	-	TRBV7-3	CASSLGTDRTDTQYF	TGTGCCAGCAGCTTAGGGACAGACCGCACAGATACGCAGTATTTT
TRBD2	TRBJ2-3	-	TRBV11-2	CASSVGLAGYSQYF	TGTGCCAGCAGCGTGGGACTAGCGGGGTATTCGCAGTATTTT
-	TRBJ1-5	once	TRBV30	CAWGDRNQPQHF	TGTGCCTGGGGGGACCGGAATCAGCCCCAGCATTTT
TRBD1	TRBJ2-4	-	TRBV15	CATSRDLSTGDIQYF	TGTGCCACCAGCAGAGATCTGTCAACAGGGGACATTCAGTACTTC
TRBD2	TRBJ2-3	-	TRBV5-1	CASSLALTSGKGTQYF	TGCGCCAGCAGCTTGGCTTTGACTAGCGGGAAGGGTACGCAGTATTTT
-	TRBJ1-3	-	TRBV12-3/TRBV12-4	CASTGWGVHTIYF	TGTGCCAGCACCGGGTGGGGGGTACACACCATATATTTT
TRBD2	TRBJ2-7	-	TRBV4-1	CASSQKAGASNEQYF	TGCGCCAGCAGCCAAAAGGCGGGAGCAAGTAACGAGCAGTACTTC
-	TRBJ1-6	-	TRBV5-1	CASSFEGSPLHF	TGCGCCAGCAGCTTCGAGGGCTCACCCCTCCACTTT
-	TRBJ2-7	-	TRBV11-3	CASSPLGSSYEQYF	TGTGCCAGCAGCCCCCTGGGCAGCTCCTACGAGCAGTACTTC
-	TRBJ2-5	-	TRBV6-6	CASSYPLNQETQYF	TGTGCCAGCAGTTACCCCCTCAATCAAGAGACCCAGTACTTC
TRBD2	TRBJ2-7	-	TRBV18	CASSPPSGGAYEQYF	TGTGCCAGCTCACCACCGTCGGGGGGTGCTTACGAGCAGTACTTC
-	TRBJ2-7	-	TRBV3-1/TRBV3-2	CASSQAQGRAAYEQYF	TGTGCCAGCAGCCAGGCCCAGGGTCGAGCGGCCTACGAGCAGTACTTC
-	TRBJ2-1	-	TRBV6-5	CASSYIGRVYNEQFF	TGTGCCAGCAGTTACATAGGGCGGGTCTACAATGAGCAGTTCTTC
-	TRBJ2-5	-	TRBV3-1/TRBV3-2	CASSQGGPKTQYF	TGTGCCAGCAGCCAGGGGGGGCCGAAGACCCAGTACTTC
-	TRBJ1-2	-	TRBV30	CAWRDAQDFGGYTF	TGTGCCTGGAGAGACGCTCAGGATTTTGGGGGCTACACCTTC
-	TRBJ1-4	-	TRBV5-1	CASSLVRSGRKDEKLFF	TGCGCCAGCAGCTTGGTCCGTTCGGGCAGAAAAGATGAAAAACTGTTTTTT
TRBD1	TRBJ2-2	-	TRBV18	CASSPSHRGVNTGELFF	TGTGCCAGCTCACCATCACACAGGGGCGTAAACACCGGGGAGCTGTTTTTT
-	TRBJ2-3	-	TRBV19	CATNPVGKADTQYF	TGTGCCACAAACCCTGTAGGGAAGGCAGATACGCAGTATTTT
-	TRBJ1-1	-	TRBV7-3	CASSLRGNTEAFF	TGTGCCAGCAGCTTAAGAGGGAACACTGAAGCTTTCTTT
-	TRBJ2-1	-	TRBV12-2	CASRLAPGGGRNNEQFF	TGTGCAAGTCGCTTAGCGCCTGGCGGGGGGAGGAACAATGAGCAGTTCTTC
TRBD1	TRBJ2-1	-	TRBV25-1	CASGGGDRGDYNEQFF	TGTGCCAGCGGTGGGGGAGACAGGGGCGACTACAATGAGCAGTTCTTC
TRBD2	TRBJ2-1	-	TRBV7-8	CASSTGLAGGTYNEQFF	TGTGCCAGCAGCACGGGACTAGCGGGAGGAACCTACAATGAGCAGTTCTTC
-	TRBJ1-2	-	TRBV7-9	CASSKGPRDYGYTF	TGTGCCAGCAGCAAGGGACCGAGGGACTATGGCTACACCTTC
TRBD2	TRBJ2-7	-	TRBV4-1	CASSPPAGGSSYEQYF	TGCGCCAGCAGCCCTCCAGCGGGGGGCTCCTCCTACGAGCAGTACTTC
TRBD2	TRBJ2-3	-	TRBV7-2	CASSVLAGGGTDTQYF	TGTGCCAGCAGCGTCCTAGCGGGGGGAGGCACAGATACGCAGTATTTT
TRBD1	TRBJ1-1	-	TRBV19	CAAGQGPPTEAFF	TGTGCTGCGGGACAGGGGCCGCCTACTGAAGCTTTCTTT
-	TRBJ1-2	few	TRBV30	CAWSVHNYGYTF	TGTGCCTGGAGTGTACACAACTATGGCTACACCTTC
-	TRBJ2-4	-	TRBV4-2	CASSPTWDNKNIQYF	TGTGCCAGCAGCCCTACGTGGGACAACAAAAACATTCAGTACTTC
-	TRBJ2-5	-	TRBV11-3	CASSLGGAPSQETQYF	TGTGCCAGCAGCTTAGGGGGGGCACCCTCCCAGGAGACCCAGTACTTC
-	TRBJ2-7	-	TRBV6-5	CASSQGGEQYF	TGTGCCAGCAGCCAGGGGGGCGAGCAGTACTTC
-	TRBJ2-1	-	TRBV5-6	CASSLRVYEQFF	TGTGCCAGCAGCTTACGGGTTTATGAGCAGTTCTTC
-	TRBJ2-1	-	TRBV29-1	CSVEGWRKGDYEQFF	TGCAGCGTTGAGGGTTGGCGGAAAGGGGATTATGAGCAGTTCTTC
-	TRBJ2-2	-	TRBV12-3/TRBV12-4	CASSAFNTGELFF	TGTGCCAGCAGTGCTTTTAACACCGGGGAGCTGTTTTTT
-	TRBJ2-7	-	TRBV11-2	CASSLGTRYEQYF	TGTGCCAGCAGCTTGGGGACCAGATACGAGCAGTACTTC
TRBD1	TRBJ1-1	-	TRBV7-2	CASSLAGTANTEAFF	TGTGCCAGCAGCTTAGCGGGGACAGCGAACACTGAAGCTTTCTTT
TRBD1	TRBJ1-5	-	TRBV12-3/TRBV12-4	CASSLYRGQPQHF	TGTGCCAGCAGTTTGTACAGGGGACAGCCCCAGCATTTT
TRBD1	TRBJ2-4	once	TRBV19	CASSIEDRVAKNIQYF	TGTGCCAGTAGTATCGAGGACAGGGTAGCCAAAAACATTCAGTACTTC
-	TRBJ2-1	-	TRBV24-1	CQTAHEQFF	TGTCAAACGGCCCATGAGCAGTTCTTC
TRBD2	TRBJ2-3	-	TRBV13	CASSWRTSGKLADTQYF	TGTGCCAGCAGCTGGCGGACTAGCGGGAAGCTCGCAGATACGCAGTATTTT
-	TRBJ2-5	-	TRBV21-1	CASSKEGTSGGEGETQYF	TGTGCCAGCAGCAAAGAGGGGACTAGCGGGGGGGAAGGAGAGACCCAGTACTTC
-	TRBJ2-6	once	TRBV19	CASRFYSGANVLTF	TGTGCCAGTCGATTCTACTCTGGGGCCAACGTCCTGACTTTC
-	TRBJ1-2	-	TRBV18	CASSPQDSRGYTF	TGTGCCAGCTCACCACAGGACAGCCGGGGCTACACCTTC
TRBD2	TRBJ2-1	-	TRBV9	CASSVGAGGPSYNEQFF	TGTGCCAGCAGCGTAGGAGCGGGAGGGCCATCATACAATGAGCAGTTCTTC
-	TRBJ2-7	-	TRBV5-4	CASSTTSPTYEQYF	TGTGCCAGCAGCACAACCTCACCGACCTACGAGCAGTACTTC
TRBD2	TRBJ2-5	-	TRBV6-5	CASSLGLAGGLETQYF	TGTGCCAGCAGTTTGGGGTTAGCGGGGGGACTAGAGACCCAGTACTTC
TRBD2	TRBJ2-3	-	TRBV11-3	CASSPSLAGGPGTDTQYF	TGTGCCAGCAGCCCGTCCCTAGCGGGGGGGCCGGGCACAGATACGCAGTATTTT
-	TRBJ2-5	-	TRBV5-5	CASSLLFKQETQYF	TGTGCCAGCAGCTTGTTGTTCAAACAAGAGACCCAGTACTTC
-	TRBJ1-1	-	TRBV2	CASSGQLNTEAFF	TGTGCCAGCAGTGGACAGTTAAACACTGAAGCTTTCTTT
-	TRBJ2-3	-	TRBV7-8	CASTLVGQSSTDTQYF	TGTGCCAGCACACTTGTAGGGCAGTCTAGCACAGATACGCAGTATTTT
-	TRBJ1-1	-	TRBV9	CASSVGTGMNTEAFF	TGTGCCAGCAGCGTAGGCACAGGAATGAACACTGAAGCTTTCTTT
-	TRBJ1-4	-	TRBV5-4	CASSLDTPHRNEKLFF	TGTGCCAGCAGCTTGGACACTCCCCATCGTAATGAAAAACTGTTTTTT